Following are 12 T cell receptor beta chains from one sample sequenced in a study of PD-1 blockade in classical Hodgkin lymphoma. The table came from immunoSEQ multiplex PCR; TCRdb's copy has only in-frame clones and leaves some out. The sample records about 30,000 clones, over 75% being singletons. Time point denoted: cycle 4 day 1 (C4D1), after five to seven weeks of nivolumab. Every patient was affected by relapse after autologous stem cell transplantation, while exposure to brentuximab vedotin was not uniform. The sample consisted of peripheral blood mononuclear cells (PBMCs), taken before the fourth cycle of nivolumab. The receptor source for this set is a human donor with classical Hodgkin lymphoma.

This clone was seen a single time. This chain joins TRBV7-2 and TRBJ1-1; TRBD1 matches 8 bases. The CDR3 consists of 12 residues. Germline values: CDR1 SGHTA, CDR2 FQGNSA. J lost 6 bases, V lost 4 bases, and 1 base had no gene match. The CDR3 coding sequence is TGTGCCAGCAGCTGGGGACAGGCTGAAGCTTTCTTT. Translated, it gives CASSWGQAEAFF.

The CDR3 is CASSQDGEYSYNEQFF. The CDR3 DNA reads as TGCGCCAGCAGCCAAGATGGGGAGTACTCCTACAATGAGCAGTTCTTC. The J gene is TRBJ2-1, the V gene TRBV4-3; tentatively, D is TRBD2 (5 bases). This CDR3 has 16 amino acids. Germline lookup yields CDR1 LGHNA and CDR2 YSLEER. Trimming shortened V by 0 bases and J by 0 bases, and 9 bases separated the two germline ends.

V and J are TRBV18 and TRBJ2-4; D possibly matches TRBD1 or TRBD2 (5 bases each). The CDR3 runs to 17 residues. Germline assignment: CDR1 KGHSH and CDR2 LQKENI. V was shortened by 5 bases and J by 3 bases, with 20 bases between the two germline ends. The CDR3 nucleotides are TGTGCCAGCTCAGGCGCCCGGGACGTTTATGGCAAAAACATTCAGTACTTC. Translation gives CASSGARDVYGKNIQYF.

J is TRBJ2-7 and V is TRBV4-3, with D hard to call. The germline V gene encodes CDR1 LGHNA and CDR2 YSLEER. Trimming cost V 0 bases and J 1 base, with 10 bases left between them. There are 15 residues in the CDR3. This CDR3 reads CASSQEVGSSYEQYF. As DNA, the CDR3 is TGCGCCAGCAGCCAAGAGGTGGGGTCGTCCTACGAGCAGTACTTC.

The chain employs TRBV5-1 and TRBJ2-1, with D perhaps assigned TRBD1 or TRBD2 (5 bases each). This CDR3 spans 14 amino acids. CDR1 and CDR2 from the germline V gene are SGHRS and YFSETQ. V gave up 3 bases and J gave up 5 bases, with 12 bases separating them. The CDR3 sequence is CASSSDGANNEQFF. Here the CDR3 DNA reads TGCGCCAGCAGCTCGGACGGGGCCAACAATGAGCAGTTCTTC.

V and J are TRBV7-9 and TRBJ1-1, with a weak D call TRBD1 (6 bases). Deletions cut 5 bases from V and 5 bases from J, with 18 bases between. The CDR3 consists of 15 residues. Germline values: CDR1 SEHNR, CDR2 FQNEAQ (reference sequence). This chain's CDR3 is CASSPMRGRGTEAFF. For the CDR3, the DNA is TGTGCCAGCAGCCCCATGAGGGGGAGGGGGACTGAAGCTTTCTTT.

The chain employs TRBV6-5 and TRBJ1-5; possible D gene TRBD1, 5 bases. Germline loops: CDR1 MNHEY, CDR2 SVGAGI. V lost 4 bases, J lost 14 bases, and 21 bases lay in between. The CDR3 extends over 14 amino acids. The CDR3 region has the DNA TGTGCCAGCAGTTTCTCGCCTGACAGCGTCGGGGAGCATTTT. This gives the protein CASSFSPDSVGEHF.

The chain is built from TRBV10-3 and TRBJ2-7, with 8 bases that match TRBD1. Germline values: CDR1 ENHRY, CDR2 SYGVKD. Germline trimming cut 6 bases from V and 4 bases from J; bases unmatched to any gene: 11. There are 15 residues in the CDR3. The CDR3 nucleotides are TGTGCCATCAGCGGTCGGACAGGGAATTCGTACGAGCAGTACTTC. This gives the protein CAISGRTGNSYEQYF.

V is TRBV7-9 and J is TRBJ2-2, with D uncertain. Germline CDR1 SEHNR, CDR2 FQNEAQ (reference sequence). V was shortened by 6 bases and J by 3 bases, with 17 bases between the two germline ends. The CDR3 sequence is 16 residues long. The CDR3 protein is CASRPPFRVDTGELFF. The CDR3 DNA reads as TGTGCCAGCAGACCACCGTTCCGGGTGGACACCGGGGAGCTGTTTTTT.

This chain links TRBV6-6 with TRBJ1-1; the D gene is possibly TRBD1 (5 bases). This CDR3 has 12 residues. The V end lost 10 bases, the J end lost 4 bases, and 13 bases lay between the germline ends. CDR1 and CDR2 (germline): MNHNY, SVGAGI (reference sequence). This chain's CDR3 is CAIAGIGTEAFF. CDR3 coding DNA: TGTGCCATTGCAGGGATTGGCACTGAAGCTTTCTTT.

The gene calls are TRBV4-3 and TRBJ2-2, with D hard to call. CDR1 is LGHNA and CDR2 is YSLEER in the germline V gene. This CDR3 spans 14 amino acids. The V end was cut by 0 bases, the J end by 4 bases, with 6 bases between. CDR3 in DNA: TGCGCCAGCAGCCAAGATTGGGGCACCGGGGAGCTGTTTTTT. Translating gives CASSQDWGTGELFF.

This chain joins TRBV27 and TRBJ2-2; D gene uncertain. The CDR3 extends over 11 amino acids. Germline loops: CDR1 MNHEY, CDR2 SMNVEV (reference sequence). The V gene lost 4 bases and the J gene lost 5 bases, with 2 bases spanning the gap. The CDR3 loop reads CASSSTGELFF. As DNA, the CDR3 is TGTGCCAGCAGTTCGACCGGGGAGCTGTTTTTT.